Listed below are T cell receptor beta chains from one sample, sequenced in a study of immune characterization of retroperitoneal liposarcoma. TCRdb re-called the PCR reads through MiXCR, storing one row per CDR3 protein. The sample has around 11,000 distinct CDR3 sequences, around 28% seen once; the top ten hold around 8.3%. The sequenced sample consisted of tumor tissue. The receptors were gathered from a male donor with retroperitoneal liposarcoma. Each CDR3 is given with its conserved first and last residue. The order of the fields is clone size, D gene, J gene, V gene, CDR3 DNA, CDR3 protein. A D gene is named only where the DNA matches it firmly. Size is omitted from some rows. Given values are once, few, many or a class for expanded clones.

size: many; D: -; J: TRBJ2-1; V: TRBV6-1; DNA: TGTGCCAGCAGTGCCGCCAGGGCGGGGACCTACGAGCAGTTCTTC; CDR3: CASSAARAGTYEQFF
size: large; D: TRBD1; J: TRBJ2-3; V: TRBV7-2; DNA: TGTGCCAGCAGCTTGGACAGGGGCACAGATACGCAGTATTTT; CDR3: CASSLDRGTDTQYF
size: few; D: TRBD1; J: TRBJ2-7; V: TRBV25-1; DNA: TGTGCCAGCAGTGAGCCACCGGGGACAGGGAATTACGAGCAGTACTTC; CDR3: CASSEPPGTGNYEQYF
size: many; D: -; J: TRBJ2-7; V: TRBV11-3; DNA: TGTGCCAGCAGCTTAGATGATAACTTCGACGAGCAGTACTTC; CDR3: CASSLDDNFDEQYF
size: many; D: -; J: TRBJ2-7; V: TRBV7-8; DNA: TGTGCCAGCAGCTCCGGGGACAACTACGAGCAGTACTTC; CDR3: CASSSGDNYEQYF
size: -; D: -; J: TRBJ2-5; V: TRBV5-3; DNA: TGTGCCAGCAGCGTAGACAGATACCAAGAGACCCAGTACTTC; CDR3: CASSVDRYQETQYF
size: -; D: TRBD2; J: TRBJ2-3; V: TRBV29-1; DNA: TGCAGCGTTGAAGTAGGGACTAGTTACACAGATACGCAGTATTTT; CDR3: CSVEVGTSYTDTQYF
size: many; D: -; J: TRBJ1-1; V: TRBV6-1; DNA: TGTGCCAGCAGTATGGGACGGGCGAACACTGAAGCTTTCTTT; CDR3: CASSMGRANTEAFF
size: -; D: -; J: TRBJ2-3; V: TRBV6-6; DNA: TGTGCCAGCAGTTACTCAACAGGGTATTACGAGCAGTTTTTC; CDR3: CASSYSTGYYEQFF
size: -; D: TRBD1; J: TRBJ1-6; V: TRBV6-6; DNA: TGTGCCAGCAGTTACTCGATACGGGACAGGGTTTCACCCCTCCACTTT; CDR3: CASSYSIRDRVSPLHF
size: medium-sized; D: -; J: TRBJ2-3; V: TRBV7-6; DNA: TGTGCCAGCAGCTTAGCGCCAGATAGGTCAGATACGCAGTATTTT; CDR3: CASSLAPDRSDTQYF
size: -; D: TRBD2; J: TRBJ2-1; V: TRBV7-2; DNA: TGTGCCAGCAGAGTAGCGGGCGAGCAGTTCTTC; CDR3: CASRVAGEQFF
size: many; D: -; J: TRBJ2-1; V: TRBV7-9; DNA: TGTGCCAGCAGCACCCCCGACGATGAGCAGTTCTTC; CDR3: CASSTPDDEQFF
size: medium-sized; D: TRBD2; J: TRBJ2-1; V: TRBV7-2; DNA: TGTGCCAGCAGCCGGACTAGCGGCGCCTACAATGAGCAGTTCTTC; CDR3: CASSRTSGAYNEQFF
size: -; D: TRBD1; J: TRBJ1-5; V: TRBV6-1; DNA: TGTGCCAGCAGTGCTCAGGGGGGAGGCAATCAGCCCCAGCATTTT; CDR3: CASSAQGGGNQPQHF
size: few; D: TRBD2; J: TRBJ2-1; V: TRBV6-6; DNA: TGTGCCAGCAGACCCGGGACTAGCGGGAGGGCCCTCTCCAATGAGCAGTTCTTC; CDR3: CASRPGTSGRALSNEQFF
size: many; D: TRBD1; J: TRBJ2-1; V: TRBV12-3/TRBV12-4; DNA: TGTGCCAGTGGTGGCAGACAGGGGATTCGCGAGCAGTTCTTC; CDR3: CASGGRQGIREQFF
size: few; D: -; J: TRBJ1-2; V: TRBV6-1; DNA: TGTGCCAGCACGAAAGCAACAGCTAACTATGGCTACACCTTC; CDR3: CASTKATANYGYTF
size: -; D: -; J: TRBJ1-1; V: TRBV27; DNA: TGTGCCAGCAGTTTGGCAGGGCGGAACACTGAAGCTTTCTTT; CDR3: CASSLAGRNTEAFF
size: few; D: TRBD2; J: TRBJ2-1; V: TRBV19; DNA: TGTGCCAGTAGGCCCTCGGGGACTAGGGGTGAGCAGTTCTTC; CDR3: CASRPSGTRGEQFF
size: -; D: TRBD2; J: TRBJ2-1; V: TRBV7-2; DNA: TGTGCCAGCAAGGCGGGGGGGTTATACAATGAGCAGTTCTTC; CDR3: CASKAGGLYNEQFF
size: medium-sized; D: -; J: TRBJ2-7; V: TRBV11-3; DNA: TGTGCCAGCAGCATTACTAGGAATGAGCAGTACTTC; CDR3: CASSITRNEQYF
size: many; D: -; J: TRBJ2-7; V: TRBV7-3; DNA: TGTGCCAGCAGCTTAGGGGCAGCGAGGGAGCAGTACTTC; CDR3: CASSLGAAREQYF
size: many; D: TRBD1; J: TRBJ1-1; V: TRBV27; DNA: TGTGCCAGCAGTACCCCCGGGACAGGAAACACTGAAGCTTTCTTT; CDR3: CASSTPGTGNTEAFF
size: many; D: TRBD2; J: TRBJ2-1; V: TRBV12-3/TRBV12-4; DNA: TGTGCCAGCAGCATGAGCGGGAGAGCCTACGAGCAGTTCTTC; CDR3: CASSMSGRAYEQFF
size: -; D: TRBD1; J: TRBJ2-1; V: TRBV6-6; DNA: TGTGCCAGCAGCACGGGACAGGGGGCGAGAGGTTCCTACAATGAGCAGTTCTTC; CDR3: CASSTGQGARGSYNEQFF
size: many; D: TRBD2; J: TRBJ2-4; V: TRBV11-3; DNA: TGTGCCAGCAGCGACCGGACTAGCGGGCTTGAGCAGTACTTC; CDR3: CASSDRTSGLEQYF
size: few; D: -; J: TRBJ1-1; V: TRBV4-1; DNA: TGCGCCAGCAGAACCTCCCCAACAGGGAACACTGAAGCTTTCTTT; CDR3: CASRTSPTGNTEAFF
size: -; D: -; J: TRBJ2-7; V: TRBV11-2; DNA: TGTGCCAGCAGCTTACTTCTGCGGGAAAACGACTACGAGCAGTACTTC; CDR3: CASSLLLRENDYEQYF
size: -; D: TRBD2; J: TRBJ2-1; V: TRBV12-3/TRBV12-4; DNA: TGTGCCAGCACCCCCTCCGGGGGGGAGGTAGAGACCCAGTTCTTC; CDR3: CASTPSGGEVETQFF
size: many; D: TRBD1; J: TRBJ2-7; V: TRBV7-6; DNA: TGTGCCAGCAGCTTAGTTTCCGGACAGGGTCCCTACGAGCAGTACTTC; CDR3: CASSLVSGQGPYEQYF
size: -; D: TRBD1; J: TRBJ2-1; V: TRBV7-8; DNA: TGTGCCAGCAGCTTAGTTAGGGGGCTAATGGAGACCCAGTTCTTC; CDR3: CASSLVRGLMETQFF
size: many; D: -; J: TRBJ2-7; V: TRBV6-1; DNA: TGTGCCAGCACCTTTGACAGACATTCCGAGCAGTACTTC; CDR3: CASTFDRHSEQYF
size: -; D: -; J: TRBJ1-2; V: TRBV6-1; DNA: TGTGCCAGCAGTGAAGCTATTACAGTTAACTATGGCTACACCTTC; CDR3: CASSEAITVNYGYTF
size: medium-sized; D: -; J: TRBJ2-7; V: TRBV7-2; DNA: TGTGCCAGCAGCATATCGGGAGAACGGTACGAGCAGTACTTC; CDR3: CASSISGERYEQYF
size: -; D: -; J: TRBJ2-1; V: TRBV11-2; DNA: TGTGCCAGCAGCTTTTTTCCGAACATTCAGTTCTTC; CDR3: CASSFFPNIQFF
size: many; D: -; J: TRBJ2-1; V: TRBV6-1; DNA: TGTGCCAGCAAGACCTTGACCTACAGCGGCGAATACGAGCAGTTCTTC; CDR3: CASKTLTYSGEYEQFF
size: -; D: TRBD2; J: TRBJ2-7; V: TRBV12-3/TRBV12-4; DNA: TGTGCCAGCAGCTTTAGCGGGAGTCGGAATGAGCAGTACTTC; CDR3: CASSFSGSRNEQYF
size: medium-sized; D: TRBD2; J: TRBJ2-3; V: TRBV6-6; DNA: TGTGCCAGCAGTTACACTAGCGGGGGGTCGGATACGCAGTATTTT; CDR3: CASSYTSGGSDTQYF
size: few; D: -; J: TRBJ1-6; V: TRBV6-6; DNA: TGTGCCAGCAGTGTTTCCGGGACTACGAATTCACCCCTCCACTTT; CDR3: CASSVSGTTNSPLHF
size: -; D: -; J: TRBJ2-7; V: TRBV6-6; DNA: TGTGCCAGCAGTTACTCTCGGGGTACTAACAATGAGCAGTACTTC; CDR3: CASSYSRGTNNEQYF
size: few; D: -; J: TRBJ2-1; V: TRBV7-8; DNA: TGTGCCAGCAGCACACTGACTAGGAAGGAGACCCAGTTCTTC; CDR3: CASSTLTRKETQFF